Below, 21 T cell receptor beta chains from the same sample are listed, as sequenced in a study of patients and donors after allogeneic stem cell transplantation. Using its own MiXCR run on the RT-PCR reads, TCRdb lists one record per CDR3 protein. Here the sample spans 190,000 or so distinct CDR3 sequences, about 40% being singletons. Specimen: blood, either unsorted or a sorted T cell fraction (not recorded which). These receptors all come from a human donor who was either an allogeneic HSCT recipient or a stem cell or donor lymphocyte infusion donor (not recorded which). It is not recorded whose cells these are; they may come from a transplant donor.

Only a few counts were recorded for this clonotype. This chain connects TRBV7-9 to TRBJ1-1; no clear D gene. Germline CDR1 and CDR2: SEHNR and FQNEAQ (reference sequence). The CDR3 has 13 amino acids. Trimming removed 1 base at V and 2 bases at J, with 5 bases between. CDR3 residues: CASSLESNTEAFF. CDR3 nucleotide sequence: TGTGCCAGCAGCTTAGAGTCAAACACTGAAGCTTTCTTT.

The chain couples TRBV19 to TRBJ1-1, with 7 bases that match TRBD1. Germline CDR1 LNHDA, CDR2 SQIVND (reference sequence). The V gene end was trimmed by 6 bases and the J gene end by 5 bases; junction bases not matched to a gene: 9. The CDR3 consists of 14 residues. CDR3 sequence reads: CASRPRDRETEAFF. The CDR3 DNA sequence: TGTGCCAGTAGACCCCGGGACAGAGAGACTGAAGCTTTCTTT.

V is TRBV13 and J is TRBJ1-2; D uncertain. The ends were cut back, 2 bases at V and 5 bases at J, with 21 bases in the middle. Per the germline V gene, CDR1 is PRHDT and CDR2 is FYEKMQ (reference sequence). The CDR3 has 17 amino acids. CDR3 nucleotides: TGTGCCAGCAGCTTAAGATGGGCCGGCGGGAGGGATTATGGCTACACCTTC. This sequence encodes CASSLRWAGGRDYGYTF.

This clonotype was seen a handful of times. J is TRBJ2-3 and V is TRBV5-1; 7 positions agree with TRBD2. The CDR3 contains 18 residues. Germline lookup yields CDR1 SGHRS and CDR2 YFSETQ. With 0 bases clipped from V and 4 bases from J, the junction kept 14 bases outside the gene matches. The CDR3 DNA sequence: TGCGCCAGCAGCTTGGATTTAGGAAGCGGGGCGGCGGCAGATACGCAGTATTTT. Translation gives CASSLDLGSGAAADTQYF.

This clonotype was seen a handful of times. The chain carries TRBV29-1 and TRBJ1-1; D is unclear. Trimming removed 6 bases from V and 0 bases from J, with 11 bases in between. This CDR3 comprises 13 residues. The germline CDR1 and CDR2 sequences are SQVTM and ANQGSEA. CDR3 nucleotide sequence: TGCAGCGTCGTGAGAGTACTGAACACTGAAGCTTTCTTT. Its protein product is CSVVRVLNTEAFF.

Only a few counts were recorded for this clonotype. V gene TRBV7-3 combines with J gene TRBJ2-3, with TRBD1 as a possible D gene (6 bases). From germline, CDR1 is SGHTA and CDR2 FQGTGA. With 0 bases removed from V and 6 bases from J, the gap between germline ends came to 10 bases. This CDR3 is 14 amino acids long. CDR3 in amino acids: CASSLTGAPDTQYF. CDR3 sequence (DNA): TGTGCCAGCAGCTTAACGGGGGCCCCCGATACGCAGTATTTT.

This clonotype was observed a few times. V usage is TRBV2 and J usage is TRBJ1-1; D is uncertain. V lost 4 bases to trimming and J lost 8 bases, with 8 bases between them. The germline V gene encodes CDR1 SNHLY and CDR2 FYNNEI. This CDR3 has 11 residues. Written as DNA, the CDR3 is TGTGCCAGCAGTGTGACACCCGAAGCTTTCTTT. Protein sequence: CASSVTPEAFF.

The chain recombines TRBV29-1 with TRBJ2-2; 8 nucleotides agree with TRBD1. Germline-derived CDR1 and CDR2 are SQVTM and ANQGSEA. Germline trimming cut 1 base from V and 5 bases from J; bases unmatched to any gene: 6. This CDR3 has 15 amino acids. DNA for the CDR3: TGCAGCGTTGAAGTGGGGACAGGCGGTACCGGGGAGCTGTTTTTT. Protein: CSVEVGTGGTGELFF.

This clonotype was detected once. This rearrangement joins TRBV7-9 to TRBJ1-1; 9 nucleotides align to TRBD1. Trimming cost V 5 bases and J 0 bases; bases outside gene matches: 7. CDR3 size: 16 residues. Germline V lookup: CDR1 SEHNR, CDR2 FQNEAQ (reference sequence). The CDR3 nucleotides read TGTGCCAGCAGCCCGCGACAGGGGGGGATGAACACTGAAGCTTTCTTT. This sequence encodes CASSPRQGGMNTEAFF.

This sequence joins TRBV6-2 or TRBV6-3 and TRBJ2-7, with D perhaps TRBD1 (6 bases). CDR1 is MNHEY, CDR2 SVGEGT, per germline. Trimming cost V 5 bases and J 0 bases, with 17 bases left between them. CDR3 size: 16 residues. CDR3: CASSPGRQAPSYEQYF. The CDR3 DNA follows: TGTGCCAGCAGTCCTGGTAGACAGGCTCCCTCCTACGAGCAGTACTTC.

This clonotype was found a few times. The V and J genes are TRBV20-1 and TRBJ2-1; D uncertain. The length of the CDR3 is 14 residues. V dropped 5 bases and J dropped 2 bases, with 13 bases sitting between them. CDR1 is DFQATT, CDR2 SNEGSKA, per germline (reference sequence). The CDR3 coding sequence is TGCAGTGCTTCCAGTATTTCCCCCTACAATGAGCAGTTCTTC. Protein product: CSASSISPYNEQFF.

V is TRBV28 and J is TRBJ2-7; unclear D gene. CDR1 and CDR2 (germline): MDHEN, SYDVKM. This CDR3 region has 15 residues. V dropped 7 bases and J dropped 5 bases, with 21 bases sitting between them. DNA of the CDR3: TGTGCCAGCACCTCGTCCGGGTCCTCCGCCAACGAGCAGTACTTC. This codes for CASTSSGSSANEQYF.

This clonotype was counted between two and nine times. This rearrangement joins TRBV27 to TRBJ1-1, with D perhaps TRBD1 (5 bases). The CDR3 contains 15 residues. From germline, CDR1 is MNHEY and CDR2 SMNVEV (reference sequence). The V end was cut by 3 bases, the J end by 5 bases, with 16 bases between. CDR3 sequence reads: CASSFRGGYATEAFF. CDR3 nucleotide sequence: TGTGCCAGCAGTTTCCGCGGGGGTTACGCGACTGAAGCTTTCTTT.

This clonotype turned up a few times. The chain recombines TRBV19 with TRBJ1-2; tentatively, D is TRBD1 (5 bases). Trimming shortened V by 5 bases and J by 4 bases, and 17 bases separated the two germline ends. Germline V gene sequence: CDR1 LNHDA, CDR2 SQIVND (reference sequence). There are 15 residues in the CDR3. The chain's CDR3 is CASSSTATGGYGYTF. The CDR3 DNA sequence: TGTGCCAGTAGTTCGACAGCCACGGGGGGCTATGGCTACACCTTC.

On this clonotype: At one boundary the junction diverges from the germline segment, which might be a read error. This sequence joins TRBV12-3 or TRBV12-4 and TRBJ1-3; D is undetermined. This CDR3 has 13 residues. CDR3 sequence reads: CASSPRSRNTINF. CDR3 bases: TGTGCCAGCAGTCCCAGGTCAAGAAACACCATAAATTTT.

CDR3 region: CASSKGLASNEQFF. In DNA form, the CDR3 reads TGCGCCAGCAGCAAGGGACTAGCTTCCAATGAGCAGTTCTTC. The chain uses TRBV5-1 and TRBJ2-1, with TRBD2 identical over 9 bases. The CDR3 runs 14 residues. The germline CDR1 and CDR2 sequences are SGHRS and YFSETQ. V shed 4 bases, J shed 6 bases, and the junction held 5 bases outside the gene matches. The full variable domain, with the rest looked up from reference TRBV5-1 and TRBJ2-1, is KAGVTQTPRYLIKTRGQQVTLSCSPISGHRSVSWYQQTPGQGLQFLFEYFSETQRNKGNFPGRFSGRQFSNSRSEMNVSTLELGDSALYLCASSKGLASNEQFFGPGTRLTVL.

This clonotype was counted only a few times. This chain connects TRBV12-3 or TRBV12-4 to TRBJ1-4, with D unclear. CDR3 length: 13 residues. V was pared by 7 bases and J by 5 bases, with 11 bases between. The CDR3 protein is CASTRVSNEKLFF. The CDR3 nucleotides read TGTGCCAGCACCCGCGTTTCAAATGAAAAACTGTTTTTT.

This sequence joins TRBV7-2 and TRBJ2-7, with 8 bases identical to TRBD2. Germline trimming cut 1 base from V and 2 bases from J; bases unmatched to any gene: 13. This CDR3 comprises 18 residues. Germline values: CDR1 SGHTA, CDR2 FQGNSA. CDR3 bases: TGTGCCAGCAGCTTAGGACCCCTGGCTAGCGGGCGTCCCTACGAGCAGTACTTC. Its protein is CASSLGPLASGRPYEQYF.

This clonotype was seen a few times. The chain couples TRBV20-1 to TRBJ2-1; D is possibly TRBD2 (6 bases). Trimming took off 3 bases at V and 4 bases at J, with 16 bases between the two ends. Germline V gene sequence: CDR1 DFQATT, CDR2 SNEGSKA (reference sequence). CDR3 length equals 15 residues. CDR3 nucleotide sequence: TGCAGTGCTAGTAGACGGCGGGGTTCATACAATGAGCAGTTCTTC. It codes for CSASRRRGSYNEQFF.

By share, this clonotype ranks as medium-sized. The chain combines TRBV29-1 with TRBJ1-4; 9 bases line up with TRBD1. Germline V lookup: CDR1 SQVTM, CDR2 ANQGSEA. This CDR3 comprises 14 residues. Trimming removed 8 bases from V and 3 bases from J; junction bases left unmatched: 7. The DNA of the CDR3 is TGCAGCATCTACCGACAGGGGGCTAATGAAAAACTGTTTTTT. Protein sequence: CSIYRQGANEKLFF.

The chain couples TRBV10-1 to TRBJ1-5; D unresolved. The CDR3 is made up of 8 amino acids. Deletions cut 8 bases from V and 11 bases from J, with 4 bases between. Germline V gives CDR1 WNHNN, CDR2 SYGVQD (reference sequence). Here the CDR3 reads CASRAQHF. DNA for the CDR3: TGCGCCAGCCGGGCCCAGCATTTT.